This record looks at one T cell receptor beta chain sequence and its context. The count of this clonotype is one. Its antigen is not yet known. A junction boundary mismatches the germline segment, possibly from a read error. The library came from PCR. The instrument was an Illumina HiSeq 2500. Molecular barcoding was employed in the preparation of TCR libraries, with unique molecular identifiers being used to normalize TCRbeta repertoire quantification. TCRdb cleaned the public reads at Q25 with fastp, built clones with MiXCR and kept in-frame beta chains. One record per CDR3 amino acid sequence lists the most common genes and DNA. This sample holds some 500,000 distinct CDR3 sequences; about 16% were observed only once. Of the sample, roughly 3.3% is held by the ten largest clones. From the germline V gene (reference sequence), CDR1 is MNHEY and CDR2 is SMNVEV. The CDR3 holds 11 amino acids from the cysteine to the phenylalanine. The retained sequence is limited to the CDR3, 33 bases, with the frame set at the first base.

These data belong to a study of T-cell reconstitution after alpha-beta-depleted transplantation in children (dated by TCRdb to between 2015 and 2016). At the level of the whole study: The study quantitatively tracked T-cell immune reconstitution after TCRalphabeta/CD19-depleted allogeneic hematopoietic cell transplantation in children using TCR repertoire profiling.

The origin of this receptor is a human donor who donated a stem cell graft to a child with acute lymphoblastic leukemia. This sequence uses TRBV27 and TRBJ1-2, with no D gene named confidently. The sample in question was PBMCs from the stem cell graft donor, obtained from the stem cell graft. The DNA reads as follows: TGTGCCAGCAGTTTTGGACTTTCCTTCTTCTTC. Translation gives CASSFGLSFFF.